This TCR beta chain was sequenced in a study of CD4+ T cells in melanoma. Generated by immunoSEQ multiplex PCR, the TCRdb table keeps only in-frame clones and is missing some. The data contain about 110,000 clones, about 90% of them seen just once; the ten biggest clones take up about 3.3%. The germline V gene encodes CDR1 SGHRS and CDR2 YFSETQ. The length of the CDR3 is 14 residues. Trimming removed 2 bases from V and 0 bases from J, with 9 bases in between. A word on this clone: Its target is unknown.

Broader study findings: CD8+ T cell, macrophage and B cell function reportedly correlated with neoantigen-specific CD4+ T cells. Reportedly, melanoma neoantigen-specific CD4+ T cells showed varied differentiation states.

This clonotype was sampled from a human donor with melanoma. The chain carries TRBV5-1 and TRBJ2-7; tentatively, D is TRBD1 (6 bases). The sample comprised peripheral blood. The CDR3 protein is CASSFHRDSYEQYF. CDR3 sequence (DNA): TGCGCCAGCAGCTTCCACAGGGACTCCTACGAGCAGTACTTC.